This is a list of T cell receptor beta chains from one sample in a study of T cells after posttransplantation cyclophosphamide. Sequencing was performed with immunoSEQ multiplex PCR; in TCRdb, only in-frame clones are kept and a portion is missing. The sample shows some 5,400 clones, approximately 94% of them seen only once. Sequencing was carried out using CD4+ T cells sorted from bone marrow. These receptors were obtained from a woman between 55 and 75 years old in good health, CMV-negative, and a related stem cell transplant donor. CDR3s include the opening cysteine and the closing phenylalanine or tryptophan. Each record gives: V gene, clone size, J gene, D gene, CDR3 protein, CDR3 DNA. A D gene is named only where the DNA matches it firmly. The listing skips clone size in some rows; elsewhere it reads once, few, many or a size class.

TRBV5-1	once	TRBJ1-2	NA	CASTQGRNNYGYTF	TGCGCCAGCACCCAAGGGAGAAACAACTATGGCTACACCTTC
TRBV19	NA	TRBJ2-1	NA	CASSMGWDNYNEQFF	TGTGCCAGTAGTATGGGTTGGGACAACTACAATGAGCAGTTCTTC
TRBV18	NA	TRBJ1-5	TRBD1	CASSLGTGVNQPQHF	TGTGCCAGCTCACTCGGGACAGGGGTAAATCAGCCCCAGCATTTT
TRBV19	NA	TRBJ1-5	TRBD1	CASSTTTGARGPQHF	TGTGCCAGTAGTACAACCACAGGGGCTAGGGGGCCCCAGCATTTT
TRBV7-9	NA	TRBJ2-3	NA	CASSLSTDTQYF	TGTGCCAGCAGCCTAAGCACAGATACGCAGTATTTT
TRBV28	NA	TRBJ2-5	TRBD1	CASSLGAGGAETQYF	TGTGCCAGCAGTTTAGGCGCAGGGGGCGCGGAGACCCAGTACTTC
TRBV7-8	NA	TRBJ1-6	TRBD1	CASSGDRYNSPLHF	TGTGCCAGCAGCGGGGACAGGTATAATTCACCCCTCCACTTT
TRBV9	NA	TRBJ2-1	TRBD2	CASSVAPSGSSYNEQFF	TGTGCCAGCAGCGTAGCCCCTAGCGGGAGCTCCTACAATGAGCAGTTCTTC
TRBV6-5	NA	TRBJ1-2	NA	CASSYSRQGLPGGYTF	TGTGCCAGCAGTTACTCACGCCAGGGGCTGCCGGGTGGCTACACCTTC
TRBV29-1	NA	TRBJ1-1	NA	CSYKRQANTEAFF	TGCAGCTATAAACGACAGGCAAACACTGAAGCTTTCTTT
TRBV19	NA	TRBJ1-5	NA	CASRQDSYSNQPQHF	TGTGCCAGTAGACAAGACAGTTATAGCAATCAGCCCCAGCATTTT
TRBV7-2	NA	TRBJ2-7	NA	CASSYYPDYPEQYF	TGTGCCAGCAGCTATTACCCAGACTACCCCGAGCAGTACTTC
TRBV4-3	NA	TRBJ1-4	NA	CASSQEWTDNEKLFF	TGCGCCAGCAGCCAAGAGTGGACTGATAATGAAAAACTGTTTTTT
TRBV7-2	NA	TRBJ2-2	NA	CASSSSRVSGELFF	TGTGCCAGCAGCTCTTCCCGGGTCTCCGGGGAGCTGTTTTTT
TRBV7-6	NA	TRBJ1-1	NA	CASRARLGGVNTEAFF	TGTGCCAGCAGGGCTAGGTTGGGGGGGGTGAACACTGAAGCTTTCTTT
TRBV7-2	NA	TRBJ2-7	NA	CASSLAAGSAYEQYF	TGTGCCAGCAGCTTAGCGGCGGGTAGCGCCTACGAGCAGTACTTC
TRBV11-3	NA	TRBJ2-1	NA	CASSIRQGGYNEQFF	TGTGCCAGCAGCATAAGACAGGGAGGTTACAATGAGCAGTTCTTC
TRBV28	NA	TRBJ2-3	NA	CASSRLVDTQYF	TGTGCCAGCAGCCGACTAGTAGATACGCAGTATTTT
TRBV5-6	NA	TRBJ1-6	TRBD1	CASSSVGTGGISPLHF	TGTGCCAGCAGCTCGGTTGGGACAGGGGGCATCTCACCCCTCCACTTT
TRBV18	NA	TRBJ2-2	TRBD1	CASSPLPTGANTGELFF	TGTGCCAGCTCACCACTTCCGACAGGGGCGAACACCGGGGAGCTGTTTTTT
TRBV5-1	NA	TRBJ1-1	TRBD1	CASSYPGQGNTEAFF	TGCGCCAGCAGTTACCCGGGACAGGGGAACACTGAAGCTTTCTTT
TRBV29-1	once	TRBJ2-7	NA	CSVTRMRDRTYEQYF	TGCAGCGTCACGAGAATGAGGGATCGGACCTACGAGCAGTACTTC
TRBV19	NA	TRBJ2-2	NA	CASSIATGSVIGELFF	TGTGCCAGTAGTATAGCTACAGGGTCCGTCATCGGGGAGCTGTTTTTT
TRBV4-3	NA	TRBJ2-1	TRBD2	CASSQELAGGREQFF	TGCGCCAGCAGCCAAGAGTTAGCGGGAGGTAGGGAGCAGTTCTTC
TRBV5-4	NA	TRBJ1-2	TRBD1	CASSSPGTGFNYGYTF	TGTGCCAGCAGCTCCCCCGGGACAGGGTTTAACTATGGCTACACCTTC
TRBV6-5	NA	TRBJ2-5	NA	CASSFGASSRETQYF	TGTGCCAGCAGTTTTGGGGCTTCGAGTCGGGAGACCCAGTACTTC
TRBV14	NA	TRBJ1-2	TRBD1	CASSPQDRALEGGYTF	TGTGCCAGCAGCCCTCAGGACAGGGCATTGGAGGGAGGCTACACCTTC
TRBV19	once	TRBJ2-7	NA	CASSIRSGFSYEQYF	TGTGCCAGTAGTATACGCTCAGGGTTCTCCTACGAGCAGTACTTC
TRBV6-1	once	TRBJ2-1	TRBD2	CASSELGAGITYNEQFF	TGTGCCAGCAGTGAACTTGGAGCGGGGATCACCTACAATGAGCAGTTCTTC
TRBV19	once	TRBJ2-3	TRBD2	CASSTGLAGADTQYF	TGTGCCAGTAGTACGGGACTGGCGGGGGCAGATACGCAGTATTTT
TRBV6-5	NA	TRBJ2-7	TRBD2	CASNVAGVTYEQYF	TGTGCCAGCAATGTAGCGGGGGTGACCTACGAGCAGTACTTC
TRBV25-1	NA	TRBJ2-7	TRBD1	CASSDRGQGGDEQYF	TGTGCCAGCAGTGACCGGGGACAGGGCGGCGACGAGCAGTACTTC
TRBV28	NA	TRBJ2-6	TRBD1	CASSLLGGAGANVLTF	TGTGCCAGCAGTTTACTAGGGGGCGCTGGGGCCAACGTCCTGACTTTC
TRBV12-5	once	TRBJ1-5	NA	CASGSGDSNQPQHF	TGTGCTAGTGGTAGCGGGGATAGCAATCAGCCCCAGCATTTT
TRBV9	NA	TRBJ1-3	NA	CASSPGVYGNTIYF	TGTGCCAGCAGCCCAGGGGTATACGGAAACACCATATATTTT
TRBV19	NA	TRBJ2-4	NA	CASTNPRHTDSRGIQYF	TGTGCCAGTACCAACCCCCGTCACACCGATAGTCGGGGAATTCAGTACTTC
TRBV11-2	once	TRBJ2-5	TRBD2	CASSLLGTRGLGAQETQYF	TGTGCCAGCAGCCTACTCGGGACTAGGGGGTTGGGGGCCCAAGAGACCCAGTACTTC
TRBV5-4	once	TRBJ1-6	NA	CASSLERVNSPLHF	TGTGCCAGCAGCTTGGAACGGGTTAATTCACCCCTCCACTTT
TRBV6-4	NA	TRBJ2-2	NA	CASTPRGLPGELFF	TGTGCCAGCACCCCTCGCGGGCTTCCCGGGGAGCTGTTTTTT
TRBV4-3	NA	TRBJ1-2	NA	CASSQDTQGSYGYTF	TGCGCCAGCAGCCAAGACACGCAGGGGAGTTATGGCTACACCTTC
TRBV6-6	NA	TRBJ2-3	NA	CASRLGGPPPDTQYF	TGTGCCAGCAGGCTGGGAGGTCCTCCACCAGATACGCAGTATTTT
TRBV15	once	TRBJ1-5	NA	CATSRGIGASFNQPQHF	TGTGCCACCAGCAGGGGTATTGGGGCGTCTTTCAATCAGCCCCAGCATTTT
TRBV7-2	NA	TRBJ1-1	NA	CASSLGRGRMGTEAFF	TGTGCCAGCAGCTTAGGCAGGGGACGGATGGGGACTGAAGCTTTCTTT
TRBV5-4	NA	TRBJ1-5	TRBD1	CASSRSRRRTGRQPQHF	TGTGCCAGCAGTCGATCCAGGAGGAGGACAGGGCGTCAGCCCCAGCATTTT
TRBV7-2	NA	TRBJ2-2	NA	CASSYDSYTGELFF	TGTGCCAGCAGCTACGACAGCTACACCGGGGAGCTGTTTTTT
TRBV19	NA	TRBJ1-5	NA	CASSIVPGDQPQHF	TGTGCCAGTAGTATAGTCCCGGGGGATCAGCCCCAGCATTTT
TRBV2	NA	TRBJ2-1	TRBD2	CASTGTSGGEQFF	TGTGCCAGCACTGGGACTAGCGGAGGTGAGCAGTTCTTC
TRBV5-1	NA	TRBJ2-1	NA	CASSLIAETYNEQFF	TGCGCCAGCAGCTTAATTGCGGAGACCTACAATGAGCAGTTCTTC
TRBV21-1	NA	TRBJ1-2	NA	CASSIGTGAKGYTF	TGTGCCAGCAGCATCGGGACAGGGGCCAAGGGCTACACCTTC
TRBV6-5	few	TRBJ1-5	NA	CASSPAGDGQPQHF	TGTGCCAGCAGCCCGGCAGGGGATGGTCAGCCCCAGCATTTT
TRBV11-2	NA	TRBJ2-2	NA	CASSFILNTGELFF	TGTGCCAGCAGCTTTATATTGAACACCGGGGAGCTGTTTTTT
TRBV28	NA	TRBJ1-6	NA	CASSSTPYNSPLHF	TGTGCCAGCAGTTCGACACCCTATAATTCACCCCTCCACTTT
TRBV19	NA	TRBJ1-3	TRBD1	CASTTGDSFGNTIYF	TGTGCCAGTACCACTGGGGACAGCTTCGGAAACACCATATATTTT
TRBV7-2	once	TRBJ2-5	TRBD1	CASSPKWDRGRETQYF	TGTGCCAGCAGCCCGAAGTGGGACAGGGGCAGGGAGACCCAGTACTTC
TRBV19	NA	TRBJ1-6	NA	CASSIARARSPLHF	TGTGCCAGTAGTATAGCCAGGGCGCGGTCACCCCTCCACTTT